These 13 T cell receptor beta chains share one sample of origin, sequenced in a study of blood T cell repertoires in COVID-19. Using immunoSEQ multiplex PCR, the repertoire was profiled, and TCRdb retains in-frame clones only, with some absent. The sample comprises tens of thousands of clones, about 85% of which are singletons, and over 35% rests with the top ten. Sequenced material: peripheral blood. The origin of the receptors is a man at least 80 years old with acute or convalescent COVID-19.

V is TRBV5-8 and J is TRBJ1-1, with 7 bases identical to TRBD1. This CDR3 comprises 14 residues. From germline, CDR1 is SGHTS and CDR2 YDEGEE. Trimming took 1 base from V and 4 from J; bases not matched to a gene: 4. CDR3: CASSLRGLVTEAFF. The CDR3 region has the DNA TGTGCCAGCAGCTTGAGGGGGCTTGTCACTGAAGCTTTCTTT.

The rearrangement links TRBV18 to TRBJ1-5; TRBD1 matches 8 bases. The trim removed 5 bases at V and 0 bases at J, leaving 6 bases unmatched. This CDR3 spans 16 amino acids. In germline, CDR1 is KGHSH, CDR2 LQKENI. The CDR3 is CASSFGTGNSNQPQHF. In DNA, the CDR3 is TGTGCCAGCTCATTCGGGACAGGCAATAGCAATCAGCCCCAGCATTTT.

This clone was observed a handful of times. The chain recombines TRBV11-2 with TRBJ1-1; D is unclear. CDR1 and CDR2 from the germline V gene are SGHAT and FQNNGV. This CDR3 spans 14 amino acids. The V end was cut by 0 bases, the J end by 3 bases, with 8 bases between. The CDR3 nucleotides read TGTGCCAGCAGCTTAGACGGTCAGGACACTGAAGCTTTCTTT. Encoded protein: CASSLDGQDTEAFF.

The chain joins TRBV7-2 to TRBJ1-5, with D maybe TRBD1 (6 bases). Trimming took off 1 base at V and 7 bases at J, with 14 bases between the two ends. Per the germline V gene, CDR1 is SGHTA and CDR2 is FQGNSA. This CDR3 has 15 amino acids. CDR3 in DNA: TGTGCCAGCAGCTTAGTAGCAGGGGCCGACCAGCCCCAGCATTTT. It translates to CASSLVAGADQPQHF.

CDR3 DNA: TGTGCCAGCAGCTTGCTTAGCGGGAACAATGAGCAGTTCTTC. Translated, it gives CASSLLSGNNEQFF. This chain uses TRBV5-4 with TRBJ2-1; 8 nucleotides align to TRBD2. Germline CDR1 is SGHNT and CDR2 is YYREEE (reference sequence). This CDR3 comprises 14 residues. J gave up 5 bases and V 1 base, and 2 bases lay outside the gene matches.

This clone was picked up a small number of times. J is TRBJ2-7 and V is TRBV10-1, with 10 bases aligning to TRBD2. The CDR3 covers 14 residues. Trimming at V came to 3 bases and at J to 7 bases, leaving 6 bases not matched to a gene. Germline lookup yields CDR1 WNHNN and CDR2 SYGVQD (reference sequence). The CDR3 sequence: CASSDSSGSAEQYF. The CDR3 coding sequence is TGCGCCAGCAGTGACTCTAGCGGGAGCGCGGAGCAGTACTTC.

The chain joins TRBV5-1 to TRBJ1-1, with a tentative D call TRBD1 (5 bases). V gave up 0 bases and J gave up 5 bases, with 11 bases separating them. CDR3 length: 14 amino acids. Germline V lookup: CDR1 SGHRS, CDR2 YFSETQ. This chain's CDR3 is CASSLAGGGTEAFF. The CDR3 region has the DNA TGCGCCAGCAGCTTGGCCGGGGGAGGGACTGAAGCTTTCTTT.

This chain uses TRBV5-8 with TRBJ1-3; D uncertain. Germline V CDR1 and CDR2: SGHTS, YDEGEE. This CDR3 has 15 residues. Trimming removed 0 bases from V and 2 bases from J, with 9 bases in between. The CDR3 reads CASSLAAGAGNTIYF. CDR3 DNA sequence: TGTGCCAGCAGCTTGGCTGCAGGCGCTGGAAACACCATATATTTT.

The sample holds one count of this clone. The chain links TRBV7-8 to TRBJ2-7; 9 bases line up with TRBD1. The germline CDR1 and CDR2 sequences are SGHVS and FQNEAQ. The ends lost 1 base at V and 4 bases at J; junction bases unmatched: 5. The CDR3 covers 15 residues. The CDR3 loop is CASSLEGQGFYEQYF. CDR3 in DNA: TGTGCCAGCAGCTTAGAGGGACAGGGTTTTTACGAGCAGTACTTC.

The V gene is TRBV6-6, the J gene TRBJ2-7, with 9 bases lining up with TRBD1. The CDR3 consists of 14 residues. V trimming: 5 bases; J trimming: 3 bases; junction bases outside the gene matches: 5. Germline lookup yields CDR1 MNHNY and CDR2 SVGAGI (reference sequence). CDR3 sequence (DNA): TGTGCCAGCAGTCGAAAGGGACAGGGCTACGAGCAGTACTTC. This encodes CASSRKGQGYEQYF.

The genes are TRBV6-5 and TRBJ2-7, with 13 bases that match TRBD2. The CDR3 spans 16 residues. The J segment lost 2 bases and the V segment lost 2 bases, leaving 3 bases of the junction unmatched. Germline V gene sequence: CDR1 MNHEY, CDR2 SVGAGI. The CDR3 coding sequence is TGTGCCAGCAGTTACCCCGGGACTAGCGGGACCTACGAGCAGTACTTC. Translating it yields CASSYPGTSGTYEQYF.

The chain uses TRBV6-6 and TRBJ2-7; D possibly corresponds to TRBD1 (6 bases). The CDR3 length is 15 residues. V lost 6 bases and J 0 bases, leaving 15 bases between the germline ends. Germline V gene data show CDR1 as MNHNY and CDR2 as SVGAGI (reference sequence). The chain's CDR3 is CASSPRDRSSYEQYF. Here the CDR3 DNA reads TGTGCCAGCAGCCCCCGAGACAGGAGCTCCTACGAGCAGTACTTC.

V is TRBV7-3 and J is TRBJ2-1; 12 positions agree with TRBD2. Germline assignment: CDR1 SGHTA and CDR2 FQGTGA. Trimming at V came to 1 base and at J to 9 bases, leaving 4 bases not matched to a gene. CDR3 length: 15 residues. The CDR3 sequence is CASSLRTSGILEQFF. DNA for the CDR3: TGTGCCAGCAGCTTAAGGACTAGCGGGATTCTTGAGCAGTTCTTC. Full variable domain (rest looked up from reference TRBV7-3 and TRBJ2-1): GAGVSQTPSNKVTEKGKYVELRCDPISGHTALYWYRQSLGQGPEFLIYFQGTGAADDSGLPNDRFFAVRPEGSVSTLKIQRTERGDSAVYLCASSLRTSGILEQFFGPGTRLTVL.